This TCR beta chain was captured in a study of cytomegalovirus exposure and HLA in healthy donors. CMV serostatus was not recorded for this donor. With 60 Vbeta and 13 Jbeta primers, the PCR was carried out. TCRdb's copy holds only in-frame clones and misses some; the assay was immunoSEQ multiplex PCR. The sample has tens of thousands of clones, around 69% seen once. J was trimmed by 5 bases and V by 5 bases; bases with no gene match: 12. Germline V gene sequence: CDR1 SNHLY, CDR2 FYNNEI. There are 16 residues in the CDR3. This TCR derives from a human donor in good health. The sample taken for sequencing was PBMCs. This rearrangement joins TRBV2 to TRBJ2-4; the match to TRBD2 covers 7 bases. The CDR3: CASSRDYNTPENIQYF. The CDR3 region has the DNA TGTGCCAGCAGTCGGGACTACAACACGCCAGAAAACATTCAGTACTTC. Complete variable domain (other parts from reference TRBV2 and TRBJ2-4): EPEVTQTPSHQVTQMGQEVILRCVPISNHLYFYWYRQILGQKVEFLVSFYNNEISEKSEIFDDQFSVERPDGSNFTLKIRSTKLEDSAMYFCASSRDYNTPENIQYFGAGTRLSVL.